This entry features one TCR beta chain sequence. This entry is derived from a study of blood T cell repertoires in COVID-19. Produced via immunoSEQ multiplex PCR; TCRdb's table is partial and in-frame only. The repertoire has 250,000 to 350,000 clones, approximately 90% of them found once; the top ten carry over 2%. This CDR3 has 16 residues. CDR1 and CDR2 (germline): MNHEY, SMNVEV (reference sequence). Losses at the gene ends were 6 bases for V and 1 base for J; bases not matched to a gene: 10. The TCR sequence derives from a woman aged 25 to 39 with COVID-19, enrolled during active disease. Sequencing was done on a sample of peripheral blood. The chain couples TRBV27 to TRBJ2-7; 9 bases line up with TRBD1. CDR3 coding DNA: TGTGCCAGCAGCCCCGGGACAGGGAGAAAATCCTACGAGCAGTACTTC. It translates to CASSPGTGRKSYEQYF.